These 8 T cell receptor beta chains share one sample of origin, sequenced in a study of graft-versus-host responses after intestinal transplantation (dated by TCRdb to the early 2020s). Library preparation employed the immunoSEQ multiplex PCR assay. TCRdb took over this immuneACCESS table, retaining in-frame rearrangements with V and J assigned. Such tables are incomplete; in checked studies, under half of the missing clones stem from an unresolved V gene, and the remainder is unexplained. Across this sample there are around 67,000 clones, with 84% seen only once. The ten biggest clones cover roughly 0.4% of the sample. The antigens these receptors bind are not known. The sample's time point label is to be understood as: cells obtained before transplantation from donor or recipient. The sample here was unstimulated CD4+ T cells sorted from spleen or lymph node cells, taken before transplant. The receptors come from a human donor who was the organ donor for an intestinal transplant.

The rearrangement joins TRBV6-1 to TRBJ2-5; D uncertain. This CDR3 spans 18 amino acids. CDR1 is MNHNS, CDR2 SASEGT, per germline. Trimming removed 2 bases at V and 3 bases at J, with 22 bases between. The CDR3 DNA reads as TGTGCCAGCAGTGAATACCCCCCCCTAGGCAGCCAGAAAGAGACCCAGTACTTC. Its translation: CASSEYPPLGSQKETQYF.

The table lists this clone with a count of one. V usage is TRBV2 and J usage is TRBJ2-3; 7 bases match TRBD2. The CDR3 is made up of 15 amino acids. V was pared by 6 bases and J by 0 bases, with 6 bases of the junction left unmatched. Germline CDR1 SNHLY, CDR2 FYNNEI. The CDR3 sequence: CASRLAGASTDTQYF. The CDR3 DNA is TGTGCCAGCAGATTAGCGGGTGCTAGCACAGATACGCAGTATTTT.

The CDR3 nucleotides read TGTGCCAGCAGCCCCAAGAGGCTAGCGGGATATACCGGGGAGCTGTTTTTT. Amino acid sequence: CASSPKRLAGYTGELFF. V and J are TRBV4-2 and TRBJ2-2, with 9 bases identical to TRBD2. CDR3 length: 17 residues. In germline, CDR1 is LGHNA, CDR2 YNFKEQ. V was clipped by 4 bases and J by 5 bases; unmatched bases: 11.

The gene calls are TRBV7-8 and TRBJ2-7; TRBD2 agrees at 7 bases. The germline V gene encodes CDR1 SGHVS and CDR2 FQNEAQ. V lost 8 bases and J lost 2; bases outside the gene matches: 6. The CDR3 has 13 residues. The CDR3, as DNA: TGTGCCAGCTTTCGGGACTACCCCTACGAGCAGTACGTC. Residues: CASFRDYPYEQYV.

This clone was counted a single time. J is TRBJ1-6 and V is TRBV20-1; the D gene is possibly TRBD1 (5 bases). V gave up 8 bases and J gave up 15 bases, with 14 bases separating them. Germline V gene sequence: CDR1 DFQATT, CDR2 SNEGSKA (reference sequence). The CDR3 sequence is 10 residues long. CDR3: CSPLGTHLHF. Here the CDR3 DNA reads TGCAGTCCCTTGGGGACTCACCTCCACTTT.

The V gene is TRBV7-6, the J gene TRBJ2-7; D possibly corresponds to TRBD1 (6 bases). CDR1 and CDR2 (germline): SGHVS, FNYEAQ. Trimming pared 5 bases from V and 7 bases from J, leaving 18 bases between. The CDR3 loop spans 14 amino acids. The CDR3 DNA follows: TGTGCCAGCAGCCAGGGGACACCGCGCTGGGAGCAGTACGTC. It specifies CASSQGTPRWEQYV.

This clone appeared a single time. The rearrangement uses TRBV6-5 and TRBJ1-1; 8 bases agree with TRBD1. This CDR3 spans 15 amino acids. V was clipped by 3 bases and J by 2 bases; unmatched bases: 5. CDR1 MNHEY and CDR2 SVGAGI come from the germline V gene. The CDR3 sequence: CASSYLGQGNTEAFF. CDR3 sequence (DNA): TGTGCCAGCAGTTATCTAGGACAGGGCAACACTGAAGCTTTCTTT.

V and J are TRBV6-1 and TRBJ2-1, with a tentative D call TRBD2 (6 bases). The CDR3 totals 13 residues. Germline CDR1 is MNHNS and CDR2 is SASEGT. V gave up 3 bases and J gave up 10 bases, with 13 bases separating them. DNA for the CDR3: TGTGCCAGCAGTGAGTACCAACGGGGGGAGCAGTTCTTC. This sequence encodes CASSEYQRGEQFF.